These 28 T cell receptor beta chains were all obtained from the same sample, sequenced in a study of neurological immune-mediated disorders. Time point here: longitudinal time-point 1 (baseline). Each CDR3 protein gets one entry after TCRdb re-called the 5' RACE reads with MiXCR. The sample has 47,000 or so distinct CDR3 sequences, roughly 10% seen once. What was sequenced was PBMCs. These receptors were collected from a woman aged 40-49 years in good health.

There are many counts of this clonotype. The rearrangement uses TRBV10-3 and TRBJ1-2; possible D gene TRBD1, 6 bases. With 10 bases removed from V and 4 bases from J, the gap between germline ends came to 22 bases. Germline assignment: CDR1 ENHRY and CDR2 SYGVKD. This CDR3 comprises 15 residues. CDR3 region: CATRGADESPYGYTF. The CDR3 bases are TGTGCCACCCGGGGGGCAGACGAGTCCCCCTATGGCTACACCTTC.

This clonotype appeared many times. V is TRBV20-1 and J is TRBJ1-1, with no clear D. V was clipped by 1 base and J by 3 bases, with 12 bases between them. Germline V gene lookup returns CDR1 DFQATT and CDR2 SNEGSKA (reference sequence). CDR3 size: 14 residues. This CDR3 is CSARVITEDTEAFF. CDR3 sequence (DNA): TGCAGTGCTAGAGTCATAACAGAGGACACTGAAGCTTTCTTT.

This clonotype was observed many times. The rearrangement uses TRBV5-6 and TRBJ2-1; 14 nucleotides align to TRBD2. The CDR3 consists of 15 residues. CDR1 is SGHDT and CDR2 is YYEEEE in the germline V gene. V dropped 5 bases and J dropped 10; count of bases not matched to a gene: 8. DNA of the CDR3: TGTGCCAGCAGGCCGGGGACTAGCGGGGGACGGGAGCAGTTCTTC. Protein product: CASRPGTSGGREQFF.

This clonotype showed up many times. The chain carries TRBV7-9 and TRBJ2-1; TRBD2 might be the D (7 bases). The CDR3 consists of 15 residues. CDR1 is SEHNR and CDR2 is FQNEAQ in the germline V gene (reference sequence). Trimming took off 6 bases at V and 7 bases at J, with 19 bases between the two ends. The CDR3 DNA is TGTGCCAGCAGTCCGGGGGGCTTCTTGGGAAATGAGCAGTTCTTC. This codes for CASSPGGFLGNEQFF. The whole variable domain, filled in from reference TRBV7-9 and TRBJ2-1, reads DTGVSQNPRHKITKRGQNVTFRCDPISEHNRLYWYRQTLGQGPEFLTYFQNEAQLEKSRLLSDRFSAERPKGSFSTLEIQRTEQGDSAMYLCASSPGGFLGNEQFFGPGTRLTVL.

The sample holds many counts of this clonotype. V and J are TRBV20-1 and TRBJ1-2; D call uncertain. CDR1 is DFQATT, CDR2 SNEGSKA, per germline (reference sequence). V was shortened by 1 base and J by 4 bases, with 10 bases between the two germline ends. This CDR3 comprises 13 residues. The CDR3: CSARGPATYGYTF. CDR3 coding DNA: TGCAGTGCTAGAGGGCCAGCCACCTATGGCTACACCTTC.

In regard to this clonotype: The germline gene is not matched at one end of the junction; a read error may be the cause. The chain joins TRBV5-1 to TRBJ2-2; D could derive from TRBD1 or TRBD2 (5 bases each). Germline V gene lookup returns CDR1 SGHRS and CDR2 YFSETQ. The CDR3 has 15 residues. The CDR3 nucleotides read TGCGCCAGCAGCTTGGCGGGGCCAAACACCGTGGAGCTGTTTTTT. Translating it yields CASSLAGPNTVELFF. The complete variable domain, with remaining parts taken from reference TRBV5-1 and TRBJ2-2, reads KAGVTQTPRYLIKTRGQQVTLSCSPISGHRSVSWYQQTPGQGLQFLFEYFSETQRNKGNFPGRFSGRQFSNSRSEMNVSTLELGDSALYLCASSLAGPNTVELFFGEGSRLTVL.

This clonotype was recorded many times. This chain joins TRBV20-1 and TRBJ2-7; perhaps TRBD1 as D (7 bases). Germline V lookup: CDR1 DFQATT, CDR2 SNEGSKA (reference sequence). The V end lost 6 bases, the J end lost 7 bases, and 16 bases lay between the germline ends. The CDR3 length is 12 residues. CDR3 residues: CSAWRGPREQYF. The CDR3 nucleotides read TGCAGTGCCTGGAGGGGGCCTAGGGAGCAGTACTTC.

At least ten counts were recorded for this clonotype. CDR3 in DNA: TGTGCCACCCTGGATCACTCGAACACTGAAGCTTTCTTT. This sequence encodes CATLDHSNTEAFF. This rearrangement joins TRBV6-6 to TRBJ1-1; D is uncertain. Germline assignment: CDR1 MNHNY and CDR2 SVGAGI (reference sequence). Trimming stripped 10 bases from V and 1 base from J, with 13 bases between. CDR3 size: 13 residues.

At least ten counts were recorded for this clonotype. The chain carries TRBV12-3 or TRBV12-4 and TRBJ1-1; D is unresolved. Between the trimmed V and J ends, which lost 9 bases and 3 bases, there was a span of 20 bases. This CDR3 is built from 15 residues. The CDR3 DNA sequence: TGTGCCAGTTCGAAGGGAGGTGGTGGGTACACTGAAGCTTTCTTT. This encodes CASSKGGGGYTEAFF.

This clonotype was counted ten times or more. The chain recombines TRBV5-5 with TRBJ2-7, with D perhaps matching TRBD1 (6 bases). Germline V CDR1 and CDR2: SGHKS, YYEKEE (reference sequence). CDR3 length: 15 residues. V was cut by 2 bases and J by 5 bases, with 17 bases left in between. CDR3 sequence (DNA): TGTGCCAGCAGCTTCGCCCCCGGGACATTGGACGAGCAGTACTTC. Its protein product is CASSFAPGTLDEQYF.

This clonotype has ten or more counts. The CDR3 reads CASSRPWVNYGYTF. The DNA of the CDR3 is TGTGCCAGCAGCCGCCCGTGGGTTAACTATGGCTACACCTTC. V is TRBV5-6 and J is TRBJ1-2; D call uncertain. V was pared by 4 bases and J by 1 base, with 11 bases between. The CDR3 loop spans 14 amino acids. CDR1 is SGHDT and CDR2 is YYEEEE in the germline V gene.

This clonotype occurred many times. The chain recombines TRBV14 with TRBJ2-7; possibly TRBD2 for D (6 bases). This CDR3 is 13 amino acids long. The germline V gene has CDR1 SGHDN and CDR2 FVKESK. The V end lost 1 base, the J end lost 7 bases, and 11 bases lay between the germline ends. CDR3 DNA sequence: TGTGCCAGCAGCCAAGCGGAGGGGCGTGAGCAGTACTTC. As protein: CASSQAEGREQYF. The whole variable domain, filled in from reference TRBV14 and TRBJ2-7, reads EAGVTQFPSHSVIEKGQTVTLRCDPISGHDNLYWYRRVMGKEIKFLLHFVKESKQDESGMPNNRFLAERTGGTYSTLKVQPAELEDSGVYFCASSQAEGREQYFGPGTRLTVT.

This clonotype was detected ten times or more. V usage is TRBV20-1 and J usage is TRBJ2-3, with D hard to call. There are 15 residues in the CDR3. The V end lost 2 bases, the J end lost 2 bases, and 14 bases lay between the germline ends. The germline gives CDR1 DFQATT, CDR2 SNEGSKA (reference sequence). The chain's CDR3 is CSARTPRSFTDTQYF. In DNA, the CDR3 is TGCAGTGCTAGAACCCCTCGCTCCTTCACAGATACGCAGTATTTT.

This clonotype was recorded many times. The V gene is TRBV18, the J gene TRBJ2-7, with D unresolved. This CDR3 has 13 amino acids. V was trimmed by 0 bases and J by 7 bases, leaving 10 bases between them. CDR1 and CDR2 from the germline V gene are KGHSH and LQKENI. The CDR3 DNA sequence: TGTGCCAGCTCACCACCCCAGGCTCGGGAGCAGTACTTC. Residues: CASSPPQAREQYF.

There are many counts of this clonotype. The genes are TRBV7-2 and TRBJ1-1, with 7 positions matching TRBD1. V shed 5 bases and J 5 bases; nucleotides not matched to a gene: 2. Germline V lookup: CDR1 SGHTA, CDR2 FQGNSA. The CDR3 consists of 12 residues. CDR3 loop: CASSRQGTEAFF. Here the CDR3 DNA reads TGTGCCAGCAGCCGACAGGGTACTGAAGCTTTCTTT.

This clonotype has ten or more counts. This rearrangement joins TRBV5-5 to TRBJ1-6, with D uncertain. V gave up 7 bases and J gave up 5 bases, with 19 bases separating them. CDR3 length: 16 amino acids. The germline CDR1 and CDR2 sequences are SGHKS and YYEKEE (reference sequence). Written as DNA, the CDR3 is TGTGCCAGCCAGATTTATCCCGGGTCCAATAATTCACCCCTCCACTTT. Its translation: CASQIYPGSNNSPLHF.

This clonotype was seen ten or more times. This chain joins TRBV29-1 and TRBJ2-3; TRBD1 matches 9 bases. The trim removed 7 bases at V and 3 bases at J, leaving 8 bases unmatched. The length of the CDR3 is 14 residues. The germline gives CDR1 SQVTM, CDR2 ANQGSEA. Here the CDR3 reads CSGGGQGITDTQYF. CDR3 sequence (DNA): TGCAGCGGCGGAGGACAGGGGATAACAGATACGCAGTATTTT.

This chain uses TRBV5-1 with TRBJ2-5; TRBD1 aligns across 7 bases. The CDR3 is 15 residues long. CDR1 is SGHRS, CDR2 YFSETQ, per germline. Trimming removed 4 bases from V and 7 bases from J; junction bases left unmatched: 13. The CDR3 DNA sequence: TGCGCCAGCAGCCTTCTGGTGGGTCCAGGGGGGACCCAGTACTTC. Translation: CASSLLVGPGGTQYF.

This clonotype appeared a few times. The genes are TRBV6-5 and TRBJ1-1; D call uncertain. V was cut by 6 bases and J by 0 bases, with 11 bases left in between. The CDR3 contains 14 residues. Germline V gene data show CDR1 as MNHEY and CDR2 as SVGAGI. This CDR3 reads CASSRSRVNTEAFF. The CDR3 DNA sequence: TGTGCCAGCAGCCGCTCCAGAGTGAACACTGAAGCTTTCTTT.

This clonotype has at least ten counts. This chain connects TRBV4-1 to TRBJ2-7; 10 bases agree with TRBD1. This CDR3 contains 16 residues. Per germline, CDR1 MGHRA and CDR2 YSYEKL. The ends lost 1 base at V and 7 bases at J; junction bases unmatched: 10. The CDR3 nucleotides are TGCGCCAGCAGCCAAGCTTCCGGGACAGGGGCCTGGGAGCAGTACTTC. Amino acids: CASSQASGTGAWEQYF.

Of note for this clonotype: A junction boundary mismatches the germline segment, possibly from a read error. V is TRBV18 and J is TRBJ2-7, with 8 bases identical to TRBD2. The length of the CDR3 is 14 residues. Germline V CDR1 and CDR2: KGHSH, LQKENI. CDR3 amino acids: CASSPFSGEDPANF. The CDR3, as DNA: TGTGCCAGCTCACCATTTAGCGGGGAGGATCCCGCCAACTTC.

About this clonotype: The junction departs from germline at one end; a sequencing error may be responsible. V usage is TRBV5-1 and J usage is TRBJ2-3, with 12 bases fitting TRBD2. CDR1 and CDR2 (germline): SGHRS, YFSETQ. CDR3 length equals 17 residues. In DNA, the CDR3 is TGCGCCAGCAGCTTGGACGGGACTAGCGGGTCTACAGATACGCAGTATTTC. Encoded protein: CASSLDGTSGSTDTQYF.

At least ten counts were recorded for this clonotype. The V call is TRBV10-3, the J call TRBJ2-7, with 8 bases identical to TRBD2. This CDR3 is 17 amino acids long. Germline CDR1 reads ENHRY; CDR2 reads SYGVKD. The ends lost 11 bases at V and 2 bases at J; junction bases unmatched: 20. CDR3 protein: CASGGGLGLAGPYEQYF. Written as DNA, the CDR3 is TGTGCCTCCGGGGGAGGGTTGGGCCTAGCGGGCCCCTACGAGCAGTACTTC.

This clonotype was found many times. The rearrangement links TRBV9 to TRBJ2-7, with TRBD1 as a possible D gene (6 bases). This CDR3 spans 13 amino acids. V was trimmed by 4 bases and J by 6 bases, leaving 14 bases between them. Germline V gene lookup returns CDR1 SGDLS and CDR2 YYNGEE. The CDR3 DNA sequence: TGTGCCAGCAGCTCCCGACAGGCTGGCGAGCAGTACTTC. It translates to CASSSRQAGEQYF.

This chain uses TRBV5-1 with TRBJ2-5; TRBD1 agrees at 7 bases. Germline V gives CDR1 SGHRS, CDR2 YFSETQ. The CDR3 is 12 amino acids. J was trimmed by 5 bases and V by 5 bases; bases with no gene match: 3. The CDR3 DNA sequence: TGCGCCAGCAGTTCGGACAGGGAGACCCAGTACTTC. This translates into CASSSDRETQYF.

This clonotype has ten or more counts. The chain links TRBV20-1 to TRBJ2-7, with 7 positions matching TRBD1. With 3 bases clipped from V and 5 bases from J, the junction kept 7 bases outside the gene matches. Per germline, CDR1 DFQATT and CDR2 SNEGSKA (reference sequence). This CDR3 is 13 amino acids long. CDR3 protein: CSARNRGDDEQYF. CDR3 DNA: TGCAGTGCTAGGAACAGGGGAGACGACGAGCAGTACTTC.

The sample holds many counts of this clonotype. The V call is TRBV12-3 or TRBV12-4, the J call TRBJ1-1, with D maybe TRBD1 (5 bases). CDR3 length: 10 amino acids. Trimming removed 6 bases at V and 6 bases at J, with 5 bases between. CDR3 sequence (DNA): TGTGCCAGCAGGGGGCCTGAAGCTTTCTTT. Encoded protein: CASRGPEAFF.

This clonotype was seen repeatedly, ten times or more. This chain uses TRBV7-3 with TRBJ2-1; D uncertain. V lost 5 bases, J lost 5 bases, and 16 bases lay in between. Germline CDR1 is SGHTA and CDR2 is FQGTGA. The CDR3 has 15 amino acids. CDR3 nucleotide sequence: TGTGCCAGCAGCCCACAACCCGGACGCCACAATGAGCAGTTCTTC. It codes for CASSPQPGRHNEQFF.